The 15 T cell receptor beta chains below were found in one sample sequenced in a study of CD8+ T cells in alopecia areata. Extraction of RNA preceded its reverse transcription into cDNA, which served as the sequencing template. Generated by immunoSEQ multiplex PCR, the TCRdb table keeps only in-frame clones and is missing some. The sample gives about 190,000 clones, around 56% of which show up once; about 0.65% is in the top ten. Stated treatment: oral pan-JAK inhibitor, 5-10 mg twice daily. Material: CD4+ T cells sorted from blood, obtained at week 4, from a patient treated with tofacitinib. The receptors derive from a human donor with alopecia areata.

This clone was seen only once. The chain combines TRBV7-9 with TRBJ2-5; 7 bases map to TRBD2. The V gene end was trimmed by 3 bases and the J gene end by 5 bases; junction bases not matched to a gene: 9. Germline-derived CDR1 and CDR2 are SEHNR and FQNEAQ (reference sequence). The CDR3 runs to 15 residues. The CDR3 here is CASSFYVGAGETQYF. CDR3 nucleotide sequence: TGTGCCAGCAGCTTTTACGTGGGAGCGGGGGAGACCCAGTACTTC.

The V and J genes are TRBV19 and TRBJ2-7; 14 bases are a match to TRBD2. This CDR3 is built from 15 residues. Germline loops: CDR1 LNHDA, CDR2 SQIVND (reference sequence). V was clipped by 5 bases and J by 6 bases; unmatched bases: 6. CDR3 in DNA: TGTGCCAGTAGTTCCGGGACTAGCGGGAGTCTCGAGCAGTACTTC. Amino acids: CASSSGTSGSLEQYF.

This clone was seen a single time. CDR3 residues: CARERGRRETQYF. As DNA, the CDR3 is TGTGCCAGAGAGAGGGGACGAAGGGAGACCCAGTACTTC. The chain has TRBV2 and TRBJ2-5; the D gene could be TRBD1 or TRBD2 (5 bases each). Germline CDR1 is SNHLY and CDR2 is FYNNEI. The CDR3 sequence is 13 residues long. The V end was cut by 9 bases, the J end by 5 bases, with 16 bases between. Supplemented by reference TRBV2 and TRBJ2-5, the full variable domain reads EPEVTQTPSHQVTQMGQEVILRCVPISNHLYFYWYRQILGQKVEFLVSFYNNEISEKSEIFDDQFSVERPDGSNFTLKIRSTKLEDSAMYFCARERGRRETQYFGPGTRLLVL.

The table lists this clone with a few counts. CDR3 DNA: TGCAGCGGGGGAGCGGGTACTACCTACAATGAGCAGTTCTTC. Its translation is CSGGAGTTYNEQFF. The chain employs TRBV29-1 and TRBJ2-1, with D maybe TRBD2 (6 bases). Germline V CDR1 and CDR2: SQVTM, ANQGSEA. The V and J ends lost 7 bases and 2 bases respectively, with 15 bases between them. This CDR3 comprises 14 residues.

The chain joins TRBV6-5 to TRBJ2-3; D possibly corresponds to TRBD2 (5 bases). In germline, CDR1 is MNHEY, CDR2 SVGAGI. The CDR3 is made up of 14 amino acids. Between the trimmed V and J ends, which lost 6 bases and 0 bases, there was a span of 10 bases. The CDR3, as DNA: TGTGCCAGCAGGGCTAGCAGGAGCACAGATACGCAGTATTTT. As protein: CASRASRSTDTQYF.

V and J are TRBV29-1 and TRBJ1-2; D is possibly TRBD1 (5 bases). The CDR3 contains 13 residues. Trimming removed 6 bases from V and 4 bases from J, with 15 bases in between. CDR1 and CDR2 from the germline V gene are SQVTM and ANQGSEA. DNA for the CDR3: TGCAGCGTGGGGACTAGACAGACCTATGGCTACACCTTC. This translates into CSVGTRQTYGYTF.

This chain joins TRBV29-1 and TRBJ2-7, with 7 bases matching TRBD1. This CDR3 is 12 amino acids long. V trimming: 5 bases; J trimming: 6 bases; junction bases outside the gene matches: 7. The germline V gene encodes CDR1 SQVTM and CDR2 ANQGSEA. CDR3 nucleotides: TGCAGCGTTTCTATCCCAGGGGGCGAGCAGTACTTC. Translation gives CSVSIPGGEQYF.

The genes are TRBV10-3 and TRBJ2-1; TRBD2 matches 14 bases. V lost 6 bases, J lost 7 bases, and 2 bases stayed unmatched. The V gene's germline CDR1 is ENHRY and CDR2 SYGVKD. CDR3 length: 14 amino acids. The CDR3 DNA sequence: TGTGCCATCAGGGGACTAGCGGGGGCTAATGAGCAGTTCTTC. Translating gives CAIRGLAGANEQFF.

CDR3: CASSHDRAYEQYF. DNA for the CDR3: TGTGCCAGCAGCCATGACAGGGCCTACGAGCAGTACTTC. The chain joins TRBV5-4 to TRBJ2-7, with TRBD1 identical over 7 bases. This CDR3 is 13 amino acids long. The V segment lost 4 bases and the J segment 2 bases; nucleotides outside the gene matches: 3. The germline V gene encodes CDR1 SGHNT and CDR2 YYREEE (reference sequence). The complete variable domain, with remaining parts taken from reference TRBV5-4 and TRBJ2-7, reads ETGVTQSPTHLIKTRGQQVTLRCSSQSGHNTVSWYQQALGQGPQFIFQYYREEENGRGNFPPRFSGLQFPNYSSELNVNALELDDSALYLCASSHDRAYEQYFGPGTRLTVT.

V gene TRBV5-4 combines with J gene TRBJ2-7, with a tentative D call TRBD2 (5 bases). CDR3 size: 15 residues. Per germline, CDR1 SGHNT and CDR2 YYREEE (reference sequence). V lost 0 bases, J lost 3 bases, and 13 bases lay in between. CDR3 nucleotide sequence: TGTGCCAGCAGCTTGGGTAGCGCGAACTTCTACGAGCAGTACTTC. Translation gives CASSLGSANFYEQYF.

V and J are TRBV30 and TRBJ1-1, with 9 bases identical to TRBD1. Germline V CDR1 and CDR2: GTSNPN, SVGIG (reference sequence). This CDR3 spans 16 amino acids. With V trimmed by 1 base and J by 0 bases, 6 bases remained unmatched. The CDR3 region has the DNA TGTGCCTGGAGTGGGGGGACAGGGCGAATGAACACTGAAGCTTTCTTT. Its protein is CAWSGGTGRMNTEAFF.

The chain uses TRBV29-1 and TRBJ1-1, with D unresolved. Looked up from germline, CDR1 is SQVTM and CDR2 is ANQGSEA. The CDR3 has 12 residues. Between the trimmed V and J ends, which lost 5 bases and 8 bases, there was a span of 15 bases. The CDR3 loop is CSVTVPGYEAFF. CDR3 sequence (DNA): TGCAGCGTTACTGTCCCGGGCTACGAAGCTTTCTTT.

V usage is TRBV7-3 and J usage is TRBJ2-2; perhaps TRBD2 as D (5 bases). Germline assignment: CDR1 SGHTA and CDR2 FQGTGA. V was trimmed by 2 bases and J by 1 base, leaving 20 bases between them. The CDR3 has 19 amino acids. The CDR3 DNA reads as TGTGCCAGCAGCTTAGGGCCCCCAAGGAGCGGACGGAACACCGGGGAGCTGTTTTTT. This encodes CASSLGPPRSGRNTGELFF.

The V call is TRBV4-1, the J call TRBJ2-1; possible D gene TRBD2, 6 bases. CDR1 and CDR2 from the germline V gene are MGHRA and YSYEKL. V dropped 3 bases and J dropped 9 bases, with 15 bases sitting between them. The CDR3 is made up of 14 amino acids. CDR3 residues: CASSQGFSGGEQFF. CDR3 DNA: TGCGCCAGCAGCCAGGGCTTCTCCGGGGGTGAGCAGTTCTTC.

This clone has only a few counts. The V gene is TRBV7-2, the J gene TRBJ2-3, with 7 bases that match TRBD1. Germline CDR1 SGHTA, CDR2 FQGNSA. The V segment lost 0 bases and the J segment 1 base; nucleotides outside the gene matches: 10. The CDR3 spans 18 residues. CDR3 coding DNA: TGTGCCAGCAGCTTAGCTTTTCAACAGGGGCCCGGCACAGATACGCAGTATTTT. Encoded protein: CASSLAFQQGPGTDTQYF. Full variable domain (rest looked up from reference TRBV7-2 and TRBJ2-3): GAGVSQSPSNKVTEKGKDVELRCDPISGHTALYWYRQSLGQGLEFLIYFQGNSAPDKSGLPSDRFSAERTGGSVSTLTIQRTQQEDSAVYLCASSLAFQQGPGTDTQYFGPGTRLTVL.